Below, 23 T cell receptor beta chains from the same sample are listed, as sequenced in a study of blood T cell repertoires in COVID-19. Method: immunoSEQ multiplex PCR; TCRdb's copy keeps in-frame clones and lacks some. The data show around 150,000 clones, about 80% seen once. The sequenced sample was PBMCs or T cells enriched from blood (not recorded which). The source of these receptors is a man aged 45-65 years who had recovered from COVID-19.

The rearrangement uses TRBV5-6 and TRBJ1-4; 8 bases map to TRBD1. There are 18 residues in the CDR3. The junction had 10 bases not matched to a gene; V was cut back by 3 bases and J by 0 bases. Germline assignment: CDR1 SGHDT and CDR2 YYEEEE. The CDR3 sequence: CASSSIGQGLTTNEKLFF. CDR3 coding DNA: TGTGCCAGCAGCTCAATCGGACAGGGACTAACAACTAATGAAAAACTGTTTTTT.

The CDR3 DNA follows: TGTGCCAGCAGCTTGGGACAGGGGGACTACGAGCAGTACTTC. It translates to CASSLGQGDYEQYF. The chain employs TRBV13 and TRBJ2-7; 11 positions agree with TRBD1. The trim removed 3 bases at V and 3 bases at J, leaving 1 base unmatched. Germline V gene sequence: CDR1 PRHDT, CDR2 FYEKMQ (reference sequence). The CDR3 consists of 14 residues. The variable domain in full, with the rest retrieved from reference TRBV13 and TRBJ2-7, is AAGVIQSPRHLIKEKRETATLKCYPIPRHDTVYWYQQGPGQDPQFLISFYEKMQSDKGSIPDRFSAQQFSDYHSELNMSSLELGDSALYFCASSLGQGDYEQYFGPGTRLTVT.

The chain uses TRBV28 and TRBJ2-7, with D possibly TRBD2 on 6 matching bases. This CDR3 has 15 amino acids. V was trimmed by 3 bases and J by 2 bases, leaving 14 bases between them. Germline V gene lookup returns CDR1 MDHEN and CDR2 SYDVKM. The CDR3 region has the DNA TGTGCCAGCAGTTTGGTGGAGGGACTTACCTACGAGCAGTACTTC. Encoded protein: CASSLVEGLTYEQYF.

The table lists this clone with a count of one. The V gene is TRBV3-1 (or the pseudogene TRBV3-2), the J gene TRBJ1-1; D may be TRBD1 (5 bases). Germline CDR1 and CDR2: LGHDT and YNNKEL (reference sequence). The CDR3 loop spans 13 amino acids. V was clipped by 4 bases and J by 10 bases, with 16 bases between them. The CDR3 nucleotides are TGTGCCAGCAGCCGGCAGGGTGGAGAAATAGCTTTCTTT. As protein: CASSRQGGEIAFF.

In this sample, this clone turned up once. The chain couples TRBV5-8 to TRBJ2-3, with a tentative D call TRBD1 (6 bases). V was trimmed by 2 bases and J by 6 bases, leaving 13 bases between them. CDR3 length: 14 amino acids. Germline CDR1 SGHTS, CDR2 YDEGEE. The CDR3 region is CASSFSGDGDTQYF. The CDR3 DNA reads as TGTGCCAGCAGCTTCTCAGGGGACGGTGATACGCAGTATTTT.

This CDR3 is CASSVAMGAEGKLFF. CDR3 coding DNA: TGTGCCAGCAGCGTAGCGATGGGGGCCGAGGGAAAACTGTTTTTT. J is TRBJ1-4 and V is TRBV9, with D perhaps matching TRBD1 (6 bases). V shed 0 bases and J shed 10 bases, with 16 bases lying between them. Germline CDR1 SGDLS, CDR2 YYNGEE. The CDR3 length is 15 residues.

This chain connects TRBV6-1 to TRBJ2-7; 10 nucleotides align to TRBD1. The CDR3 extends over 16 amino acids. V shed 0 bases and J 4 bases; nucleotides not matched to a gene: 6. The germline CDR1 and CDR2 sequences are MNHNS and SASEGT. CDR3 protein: CASSEAWTGGGYEQYF. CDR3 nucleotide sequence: TGTGCCAGCAGTGAAGCTTGGACAGGGGGAGGGTACGAGCAGTACTTC.

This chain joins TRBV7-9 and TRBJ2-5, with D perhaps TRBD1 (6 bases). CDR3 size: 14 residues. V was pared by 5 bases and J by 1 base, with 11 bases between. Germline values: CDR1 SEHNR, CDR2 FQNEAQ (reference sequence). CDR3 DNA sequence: TGTGCCAGCAGCGCGTGGGACACCCAAGAGACCCAGTACTTC. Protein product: CASSAWDTQETQYF.

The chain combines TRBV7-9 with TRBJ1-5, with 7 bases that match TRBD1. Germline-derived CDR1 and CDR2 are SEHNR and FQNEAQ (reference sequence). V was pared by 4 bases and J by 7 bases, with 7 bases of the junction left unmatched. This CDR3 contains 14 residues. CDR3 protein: CASSSTGRGQPQHF. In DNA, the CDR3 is TGTGCCAGCAGCTCGACAGGGCGAGGGCAGCCCCAGCATTTT.

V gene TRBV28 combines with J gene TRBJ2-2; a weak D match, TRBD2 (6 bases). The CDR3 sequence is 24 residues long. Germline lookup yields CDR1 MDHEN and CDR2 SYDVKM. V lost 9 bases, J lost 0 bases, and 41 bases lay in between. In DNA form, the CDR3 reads TGTGCCAGTTCCCCTGTCCCGGGACTTCCAAAATCTAAGGGGAATAACCCGAACACCGGGGAGCTGTTTTTT. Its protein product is CASSPVPGLPKSKGNNPNTGELFF.

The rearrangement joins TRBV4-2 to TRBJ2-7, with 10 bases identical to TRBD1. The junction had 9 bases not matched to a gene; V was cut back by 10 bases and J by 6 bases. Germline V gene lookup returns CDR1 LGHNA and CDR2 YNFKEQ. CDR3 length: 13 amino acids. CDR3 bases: TGTGCCACCGGACCGGGACAGGGGTCCGAGCAGTACTTC. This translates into CATGPGQGSEQYF.

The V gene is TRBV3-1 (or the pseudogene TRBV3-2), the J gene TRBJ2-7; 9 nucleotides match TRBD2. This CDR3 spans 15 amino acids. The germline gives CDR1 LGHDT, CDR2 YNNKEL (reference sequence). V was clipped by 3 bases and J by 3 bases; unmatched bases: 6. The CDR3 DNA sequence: TGTGCCAGCAGCCACCCTCTAGCGGGGATCTACGAGCAGTACTTC. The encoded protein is CASSHPLAGIYEQYF.

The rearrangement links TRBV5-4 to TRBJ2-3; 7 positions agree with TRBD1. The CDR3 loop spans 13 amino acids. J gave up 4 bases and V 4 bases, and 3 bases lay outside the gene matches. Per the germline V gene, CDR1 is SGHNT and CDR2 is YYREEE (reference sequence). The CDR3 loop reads CASSVGQADTQYF. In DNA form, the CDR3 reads TGTGCCAGCAGCGTCGGACAGGCAGATACGCAGTATTTT.

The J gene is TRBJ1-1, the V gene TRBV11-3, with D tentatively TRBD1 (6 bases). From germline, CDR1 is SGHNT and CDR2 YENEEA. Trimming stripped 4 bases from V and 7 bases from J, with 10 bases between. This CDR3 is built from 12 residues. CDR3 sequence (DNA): TGTGCCAGCAGCTCCCAGGACAGTGAAGCTTTCTTT. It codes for CASSSQDSEAFF.

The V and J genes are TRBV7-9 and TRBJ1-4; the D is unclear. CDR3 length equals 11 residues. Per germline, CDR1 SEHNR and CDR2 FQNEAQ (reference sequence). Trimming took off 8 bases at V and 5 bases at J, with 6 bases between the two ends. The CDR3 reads CASRFNEKLFF. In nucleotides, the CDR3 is TGTGCCAGCCGGTTCAATGAAAAACTGTTTTTT.

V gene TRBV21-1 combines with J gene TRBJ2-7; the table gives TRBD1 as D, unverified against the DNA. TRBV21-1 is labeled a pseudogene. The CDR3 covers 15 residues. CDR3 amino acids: CASSFRSQGAYEQYF. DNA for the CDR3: TGTGCCAGCAGCTTTCGTTCACAGGGGGCTTACGAGCAGTACTTC.

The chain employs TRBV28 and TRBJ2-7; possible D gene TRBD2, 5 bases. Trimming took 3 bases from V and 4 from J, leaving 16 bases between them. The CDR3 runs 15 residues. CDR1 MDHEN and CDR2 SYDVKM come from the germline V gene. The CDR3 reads CASSFMEWESYEQYF. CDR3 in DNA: TGTGCCAGCAGTTTCATGGAATGGGAGTCATACGAGCAGTACTTC. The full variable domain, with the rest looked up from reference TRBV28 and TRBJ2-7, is DVKVTQSSRYLVKRTGEKVFLECVQDMDHENMFWYRQDPGLGLRLIYFSYDVKMKEKGDIPEGYSVSREKKERFSLILESASTNQTSMYLCASSFMEWESYEQYFGPGTRLTVT.

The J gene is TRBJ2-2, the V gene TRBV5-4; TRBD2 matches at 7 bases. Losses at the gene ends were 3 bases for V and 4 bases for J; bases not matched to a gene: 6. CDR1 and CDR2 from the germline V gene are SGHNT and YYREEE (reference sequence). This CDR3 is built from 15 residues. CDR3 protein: CASSSRLATTGELFF. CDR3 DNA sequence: TGTGCCAGCAGCTCTCGACTAGCAACCACCGGGGAGCTGTTTTTT.

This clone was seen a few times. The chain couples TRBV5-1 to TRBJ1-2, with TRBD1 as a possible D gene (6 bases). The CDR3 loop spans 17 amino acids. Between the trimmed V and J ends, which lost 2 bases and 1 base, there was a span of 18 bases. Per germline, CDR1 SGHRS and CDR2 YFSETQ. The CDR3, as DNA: TGCGCCAGCAGCTTTGGATCCGGGACAATAGATAACTATGGCTACACCTTC. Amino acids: CASSFGSGTIDNYGYTF.

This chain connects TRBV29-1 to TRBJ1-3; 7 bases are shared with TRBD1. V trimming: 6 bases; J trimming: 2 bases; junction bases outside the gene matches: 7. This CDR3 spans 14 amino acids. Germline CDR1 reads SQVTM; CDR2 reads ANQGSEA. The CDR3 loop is CSVHRGSTGNTIYF. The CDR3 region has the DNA TGCAGCGTCCACAGGGGTTCCACTGGAAACACCATATATTTT. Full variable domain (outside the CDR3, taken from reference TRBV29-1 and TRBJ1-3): SAVISQKPSRDICQRGTSLTIQCQVDSQVTMMFWYRQQPGQSLTLIATANQGSEATYESGFVIDKFPISRPNLTFSTLTVSNMSPEDSSIYLCSVHRGSTGNTIYFGEGSWLTVV.

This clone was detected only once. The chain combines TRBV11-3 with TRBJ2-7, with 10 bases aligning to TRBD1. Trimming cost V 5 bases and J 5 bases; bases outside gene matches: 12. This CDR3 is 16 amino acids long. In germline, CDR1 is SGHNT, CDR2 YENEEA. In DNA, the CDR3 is TGTGCCAGCAGCCAGAACTCCGGGACAGGGGTCGACGAGCAGTACTTC. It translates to CASSQNSGTGVDEQYF.

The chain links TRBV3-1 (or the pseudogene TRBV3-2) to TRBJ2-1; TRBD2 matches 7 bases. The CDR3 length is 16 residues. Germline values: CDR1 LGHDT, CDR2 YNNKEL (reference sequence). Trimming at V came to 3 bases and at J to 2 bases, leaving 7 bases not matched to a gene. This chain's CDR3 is CASSQGGGATYNEQFF. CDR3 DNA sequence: TGTGCCAGCAGCCAGGGGGGGGGAGCGACCTACAATGAGCAGTTCTTC.

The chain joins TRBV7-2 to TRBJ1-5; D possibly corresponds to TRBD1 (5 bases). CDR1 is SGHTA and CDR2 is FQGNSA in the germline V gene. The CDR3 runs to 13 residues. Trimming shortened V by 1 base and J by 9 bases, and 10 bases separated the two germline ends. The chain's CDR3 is CASSLGGGGPQHF. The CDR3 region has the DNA TGTGCCAGCAGCTTAGGTGGGGGGGGGCCCCAGCATTTT.